This T cell receptor beta chain appears in the sequencing data of a study of T cells after yellow fever vaccination. Whole-study context: Fractions of limited cellularity were prepared by means of SMART-Seq v4 Ultra Low Input.

UMIs were added to TCR cDNA along with a universal primer site when it was made by 5'RACE template switching. TCRdb passed the 5' RACE reads through MiXCR, listing each CDR3 protein once. The sample records 500,000 to 650,000 distinct CDR3 sequences, about a sixth being singletons. General observations from the study: Sorted repertoires could include abundant contaminating clonotypes from bulk cells. Clonotype sharing between CD4 and CD8 compartments was small.

The CDR3 extends over 14 amino acids. The V gene lost 4 bases and the J gene lost 15 bases, with 22 bases spanning the gap. This clonotype was observed a handful of times. Its antigen is undetermined. The genes are TRBV12-3 or TRBV12-4 and TRBJ2-1; D remains unclear. The sequence came from a young man who received the YFV17D yellow fever vaccine. Here the sequenced sample was PBMCs, taken around 5 days after the first yellow fever vaccination. Here the CDR3 reads CASSSDQDGKRRFF. The CDR3 bases are TGTGCCAGCAGTTCGGATCAAGACGGAAAAAGAAGGTTCTTC.